These 21 T cell receptor beta chains were sequenced from one sample in a study of blood T cell repertoires in COVID-19. Measured with immunoSEQ multiplex PCR; TCRdb has only the in-frame clones, and not every one. The data show about 190,000 clones, roughly 88% seen once. The sequenced sample consisted of peripheral blood. These receptors were collected from a young woman with acute or convalescent COVID-19.

The rearrangement links TRBV5-1 to TRBJ2-1; perhaps TRBD1 as D (7 bases). This CDR3 contains 14 residues. Trimming shortened V by 2 bases and J by 8 bases, and 14 bases separated the two germline ends. Germline assignment: CDR1 SGHRS and CDR2 YFSETQ. This chain's CDR3 is CASSFVAGGHEQFF. The CDR3 region has the DNA TGCGCCAGCAGCTTTGTGGCAGGGGGGCATGAGCAGTTCTTC.

The rearrangement uses TRBV7-9 and TRBJ2-3; D gene ambiguous. Per the germline V gene, CDR1 is SEHNR and CDR2 is FQNEAQ (reference sequence). V gave up 4 bases and J gave up 2 bases, with 4 bases separating them. The CDR3 has 12 residues. CDR3 sequence reads: CASSSHTDTQYF. The CDR3 nucleotides read TGTGCCAGCAGCTCCCACACAGATACGCAGTATTTT.

The chain joins TRBV5-1 to TRBJ2-7; the D gene is possibly TRBD1 (7 bases). The V and J ends lost 6 bases and 5 bases respectively, with 12 bases between them. Germline V gives CDR1 SGHRS, CDR2 YFSETQ. This CDR3 has 12 residues. The CDR3 loop is CASTGDRDEQYF. The CDR3 region has the DNA TGCGCCAGCACGGGAGACAGGGACGAGCAGTACTTC.

The CDR3 sequence: CASSLDLLSDEQFF. The DNA of the CDR3 is TGTGCCAGCAGCTTAGATCTTCTCAGCGATGAGCAGTTCTTC. The chain combines TRBV11-2 with TRBJ2-1; no firm D call. Germline assignment: CDR1 SGHAT and CDR2 FQNNGV. CDR3 size: 14 residues. V shed 0 bases and J shed 8 bases, with 11 bases lying between them.

This chain joins TRBV7-3 and TRBJ2-7; the D is unclear. The V and J ends lost 2 bases and 6 bases respectively, with 11 bases between them. This CDR3 region has 13 residues. CDR1 and CDR2 (germline): SGHTA, FQGTGA. CDR3 coding DNA: TGTGCCAGCAGCTTATTATCAAGCTCCGAGCAGTACTTC. It specifies CASSLLSSSEQYF.

The chain employs TRBV27 and TRBJ2-1, with TRBD2 identical over 14 bases. The CDR3 covers 15 residues. V lost 6 bases and J lost 10; bases outside the gene matches: 8. Germline CDR1 and CDR2: MNHEY and SMNVEV (reference sequence). The CDR3 spells CASRSGLAGAREQFF. The CDR3 nucleotides read TGTGCCAGCAGATCGGGACTAGCGGGAGCTCGCGAGCAGTTCTTC.

The rearrangement uses TRBV25-1 and TRBJ2-3, with D possibly being TRBD1 (6 bases). CDR3 length: 16 amino acids. The V gene lost 2 bases and the J gene lost 6 bases, with 18 bases spanning the gap. CDR1 is MGHDK, CDR2 SYGVNS, per germline. CDR3 sequence (DNA): TGTGCCAGCAGTGAAATGGGGGCAGGTGCAGGGGATACGCAGTATTTT. Amino acid sequence: CASSEMGAGAGDTQYF.

The V and J genes are TRBV4-1 and TRBJ2-1, with 8 bases lining up with TRBD1. CDR3 length: 15 residues. Losses at the gene ends were 0 bases for V and 7 bases for J; bases not matched to a gene: 5. Germline V gene sequence: CDR1 MGHRA, CDR2 YSYEKL. The CDR3 protein is CASSQERTGLNEQFF. Here the CDR3 DNA reads TGCGCCAGCAGCCAAGAAAGGACAGGGTTAAATGAGCAGTTCTTC.

The chain combines TRBV20-1 with TRBJ1-3; the D gene is possibly TRBD1 (6 bases). V dropped 3 bases and J dropped 0 bases, with 12 bases sitting between them. The germline CDR1 and CDR2 sequences are DFQATT and SNEGSKA (reference sequence). CDR3 length: 15 amino acids. The CDR3 bases are TGCAGTGCTAGTAACAGGGCGTCCTCTGGAAACACCATATATTTT. Amino acid sequence: CSASNRASSGNTIYF.

The chain couples TRBV3-1 (or the pseudogene TRBV3-2) to TRBJ2-2; 8 positions match TRBD1. Per the germline V gene, CDR1 is LGHDT and CDR2 is YNNKEL (reference sequence). This CDR3 contains 16 residues. After removal of 3 bases from V and 4 bases from J, the junction contained 7 bases not matched to a gene. CDR3 coding DNA: TGTGCCAGCAGCCATCGACCGGGACAGGCCACCGGGGAGCTGTTTTTT. This encodes CASSHRPGQATGELFF.

V is TRBV6-6 and J is TRBJ2-7; D not certain. V dropped 6 bases and J dropped 3 bases, with 6 bases sitting between them. This CDR3 has 11 residues. The V gene's germline CDR1 is MNHNY and CDR2 SVGAGI (reference sequence). CDR3 region: CASRADYEQYF. Written as DNA, the CDR3 is TGTGCCAGCAGAGCCGACTACGAGCAGTACTTC.

The rearrangement links TRBV6-5 to TRBJ2-5; a possible D gene is TRBD2 (5 bases). Germline-derived CDR1 and CDR2 are MNHEY and SVGAGI. The CDR3 is made up of 16 amino acids. V gave up 0 bases and J gave up 1 base, with 12 bases separating them. CDR3 in amino acids: CASSYSISGLQETQYF. CDR3 DNA: TGTGCCAGCAGTTACTCGATAAGCGGCCTCCAAGAGACCCAGTACTTC.

The V gene is TRBV28, the J gene TRBJ2-5, with 8 bases that match TRBD2. Germline assignment: CDR1 MDHEN and CDR2 SYDVKM. This CDR3 has 13 amino acids. V gave up 5 bases and J gave up 7 bases; unmatched junction bases: 6. CDR3 sequence: CASSADRGGTQYF. The DNA for the CDR3 is TGTGCCAGCAGTGCGGATCGGGGGGGGACCCAGTACTTC.

The J gene is TRBJ1-1, the V gene TRBV7-9; D gene ambiguous. CDR3 size: 14 residues. Germline V CDR1 and CDR2: SEHNR, FQNEAQ (reference sequence). V was shortened by 5 bases and J by 0 bases, with 10 bases between the two germline ends. The CDR3 is CASSLLTVNTEAFF. The CDR3 DNA sequence: TGTGCCAGCAGCCTCCTCACAGTGAACACTGAAGCTTTCTTT.

This CDR3 reads CASSPLGTSLYEQYF. CDR3 DNA sequence: TGTGCCAGCAGCCCCCTGGGGACTAGCCTCTACGAGCAGTACTTC. J is TRBJ2-7 and V is TRBV7-2; 9 nucleotides line up with TRBD2. The V and J ends lost 5 bases and 3 bases, in that order; junction bases with no gene match: 8. Per germline, CDR1 SGHTA and CDR2 FQGNSA. The CDR3 is 15 residues long.

The J gene is TRBJ1-6, the V gene TRBV6-1; D gene unclear. The V and J ends lost 8 bases and 9 bases respectively, with 11 bases between them. CDR3 length equals 12 residues. Per germline, CDR1 MNHNS and CDR2 SASEGT. The CDR3 protein is CASYDLVSPLHF. CDR3 DNA: TGTGCCAGCTATGACTTAGTTTCACCCCTCCACTTT.

This clone was observed a single time. The rearrangement joins TRBV10-3 to TRBJ1-2, with 11 bases that match TRBD1. The CDR3 is 12 residues long. The germline gives CDR1 ENHRY, CDR2 SYGVKD. The ends lost 9 bases at V and 5 bases at J; junction bases unmatched: 2. This CDR3 reads CAIGQGAYGYTF. The CDR3 coding sequence is TGTGCCATAGGACAGGGGGCTTATGGCTACACCTTC.

The chain recombines TRBV9 with TRBJ2-5, with 8 nucleotides matching TRBD1. Germline CDR1 reads SGDLS; CDR2 reads YYNGEE. J was trimmed by 4 bases and V by 4 bases; bases with no gene match: 0. The CDR3 extends over 12 amino acids. The CDR3 nucleotides are TGTGCCAGCAGCACAGGGGGAGAGACCCAGTACTTC. This encodes CASSTGGETQYF.

The gene calls are TRBV15 and TRBJ2-1, with D possibly being TRBD2 (6 bases). CDR3 size: 13 residues. V dropped 0 bases and J dropped 6 bases, with 6 bases sitting between them. Germline V lookup: CDR1 LNHNV, CDR2 YYDKDF (reference sequence). The CDR3 protein is CATSRDGGNEQFF. The CDR3 DNA follows: TGTGCCACCAGCAGAGACGGGGGCAATGAGCAGTTCTTC.

As to this clone: Other DNA sequences in the sample encode the same CDR3. This chain uses TRBV5-1 with TRBJ2-1; 10 bases map to TRBD2. CDR1 is SGHRS and CDR2 is YFSETQ in the germline V gene. This CDR3 has 16 amino acids. The J segment lost 3 bases and the V segment lost 0 bases, leaving 3 bases of the junction unmatched. The CDR3 DNA is TGCGCCAGCAGCTTGGCAGGACTAGCGGTCTACAATGAGCAGTTCTTC. It yields the protein CASSLAGLAVYNEQFF.

This clone was detected once. The genes are TRBV15 and TRBJ1-6; D ambiguous. CDR1 is LNHNV and CDR2 is YYDKDF in the germline V gene (reference sequence). The germline V and J ends were trimmed by 1 base and 7 bases, with 11 bases remaining between them. This CDR3 region has 15 residues. The CDR3 nucleotides are TGTGCCACCAGCAGAGCACGGACGGGGAATTCACCCCTCCACTTT. The encoded protein is CATSRARTGNSPLHF.